Listed below are T cell receptor beta chains from one sample, sequenced in a study of glioma-infiltrating T cells. Each CDR3 protein is one row after TCRdb ran MiXCR on the multiplex PCR reads. The repertoire holds about 110,000 distinct CDR3 sequences, with around 25% as singletons. The specimen sequenced was glioma tissue, nonneoplastic brain tissue, or PBMCs (not recorded which). The source is a human donor with low-grade glioma or glioblastoma, undergoing nonglioma brain surgery, or in good health (not recorded which). CDR3s include the opening cysteine and the closing phenylalanine or tryptophan. A D gene is named only where the DNA matches it firmly. A row's size may be missing; if present it is once, few, many or a size class.

-,TRBJ1-5,15,many,TRBV7-2,CASSLQGYSNQPQHF,TGTGCCAGCAGCTTACAGGGGTATAGCAATCAGCCCCAGCATTTT
-,TRBJ1-1,14,many,TRBV7-3,CASSFGGTNTEAFF,TGTGCCAGCAGCTTTGGAGGTACGAACACTGAAGCTTTCTTT
TRBD1,TRBJ1-2,16,many,TRBV9,CASSPFGTGYSNGYTF,TGTGCCAGCAGCCCTTTCGGGACAGGGTACTCGAACGGCTACACCTTC
TRBD1,TRBJ1-1,13,once,TRBV25-1,CASSAQGGTEASF,TGTGCCAGCAGTGCACAGGGGGGCACTGAAGCTTCCTTT
-,TRBJ1-2,15,many,TRBV7-9,CASSLSQTTIYGYTF,TGTGCCAGCAGCTTGAGCCAAACGACTATCTATGGCTACACCTTC
TRBD1,TRBJ1-1,12,many,TRBV29-1,CSAHRGNTEAFF,TGCAGCGCACACAGGGGGAACACTGAAGCTTTCTTT
-,TRBJ1-6,14,many,TRBV29-1,CSVAELGNNSPLHF,TGCAGCGTTGCTGAGCTCGGAAATAATTCACCCCTCCACTTT
TRBD1,TRBJ1-2,18,few,TRBV12-3/TRBV12-4,CASSPNTGATGLNYGYTF,TGTGCCAGCAGTCCAAACACGGGAGCGACAGGGCTCAACTATGGCTACACCTTC
TRBD2,TRBJ2-1,15,many,TRBV6-4,CASSGSSGGTSPEFF,TGTGCCAGCAGTGGCTCTAGCGGGGGGACCTCGCCGGAGTTCTTC
-,TRBJ2-7,15,many,TRBV20-1,CSARDPRGGPYEQYF,TGCAGTGCTAGAGATCCGAGGGGGGGCCCCTACGAGCAGTACTTC
-,TRBJ1-1,13,-,TRBV11-3,CTSSFQGNTEAFF,TGTACCAGCAGCTTCCAGGGGAACACTGAAGCTTTCTTT
-,TRBJ1-5,18,many,TRBV4-1,CASSQDATGEAFNQPQHF,TGCGCCAGCAGCCAGGACGCCACGGGGGAGGCCTTCAATCAGCCCCAGCATTTT
TRBD2,TRBJ2-3,16,many,TRBV7-2,CASSLDLAGGSDTQYF,TGTGCCAGCAGCTTAGATCTAGCGGGGGGCTCAGATACGCAGTATTTT
-,TRBJ2-7,15,-,TRBV4-1,CASSQAEGKSYEQYF,TGCGCCAGCAGCCAAGCGGAGGGGAAGTCCTACGAGCAGTACTTC
TRBD1,TRBJ1-1,16,few,TRBV30,CASGRDRYSEDTEAFF,TGTGCCTCCGGAAGGGACAGGTACTCAGAGGACACTGAAGCTTTCTTT
-,TRBJ1-2,16,many,TRBV20-1,CSARDVSPGSPYGYTF,TGCAGTGCTAGAGATGTTTCCCCGGGAAGCCCGTATGGCTACACCTTC
TRBD1,TRBJ2-5,14,many,TRBV18,CASSAGTGQETQYF,TGTGCCAGCTCAGCCGGGACAGGCCAAGAGACCCAGTACTTC
-,TRBJ2-1,16,few,TRBV11-3,CASSWTGTGSYNEQFF,TGTGCCAGCAGCTGGACCGGGACGGGCTCCTACAATGAGCAGTTCTTC
TRBD1,TRBJ2-2,14,few,TRBV9,CASNGRGPFEELFF,TGTGCCAGCAATGGCAGGGGGCCCTTCGAGGAGCTGTTTTTT
-,TRBJ1-1,13,many,TRBV7-9,CASSSILNTEAFF,TGTGCCAGCAGCTCCATACTGAACACTGAAGCTTTCTTT
TRBD1,TRBJ1-1,15,many,TRBV7-2,CASRPRQGANTEAFF,TGTGCCAGCAGACCTCGACAGGGAGCGAACACTGAAGCTTTCTTT
-,TRBJ1-1,13,many,TRBV12-3/TRBV12-4,CASSRGRLTEAFF,TGTGCCAGCAGCCGCGGGAGGCTCACTGAAGCTTTCTTT
-,TRBJ2-1,18,-,TRBV9,CASSAPLLTPLEDNEQFF,TGTGCCAGCAGCGCTCCCCTGTTGACCCCACTTGAAGACAATGAGCAGTTCTTC
-,TRBJ1-5,13,many,TRBV2,CAGTGQPSQPQHF,TGTGCCGGAACTGGACAGCCCAGTCAGCCCCAGCATTTT
-,TRBJ2-7,13,many,TRBV20-1,CSARDTSPAEQYF,TGCAGTGCTAGAGACACCTCCCCCGCCGAGCAGTACTTC
-,TRBJ1-4,13,few,TRBV11-2,CASSFSRQEKLFF,TGTGCCAGCAGCTTTTCCCGACAGGAAAAACTGTTTTTT
TRBD1,TRBJ1-5,15,many,TRBV6-1,CASSSQGESNQPQHF,TGTGCCAGCAGTTCACAGGGGGAAAGCAATCAGCCCCAGCATTTT